This entry lists 18 T cell receptor beta chains sequenced from one sample in a study of response to subunit inactivated influenza vaccine. TCRdb processed the RT-PCR reads anew with MiXCR; each CDR3 protein has one entry. The sample shows around 160,000 distinct CDR3 sequences, roughly a tenth of them seen only once. Sample: non-naive T cells sorted from PBMCs, taken roughly 45 days after vaccination. Every receptor here comes from a man aged 50 to 60 who received an inactivated influenza vaccine.

This clonotype was seen repeatedly, ten times or more. This sequence joins TRBV5-1 and TRBJ2-2, with TRBD1 matching 10 bases. V shed 0 bases, J shed 9 bases, and the junction held 14 bases outside the gene matches. CDR3 size: 18 residues. The V gene's germline CDR1 is SGHRS and CDR2 YFSETQ. CDR3 residues: CASSLELDRGRMPRELFF. The CDR3 region has the DNA TGCGCCAGCAGCTTGGAGTTAGACAGGGGGCGAATGCCGCGGGAGCTGTTTTTT.

J is TRBJ2-7 and V is TRBV14, with TRBD1 matching over 8 bases. CDR3 length: 15 residues. J gave up 6 bases and V 4 bases, and 11 bases lay outside the gene matches. Germline values: CDR1 SGHDN, CDR2 FVKESK. CDR3 protein: CASSPPGQGGLEQYF. For the CDR3, the DNA is TGTGCCAGCAGCCCTCCAGGACAGGGAGGTCTCGAGCAGTACTTC. Supplemented by reference TRBV14 and TRBJ2-7, the full variable domain reads EAGVTQFPSHSVIEKGQTVTLRCDPISGHDNLYWYRRVMGKEIKFLLHFVKESKQDESGMPNNRFLAERTGGTYSTLKVQPAELEDSGVYFCASSPPGQGGLEQYFGPGTRLTVT.

The chain recombines TRBV6-5 with TRBJ1-5; possibly TRBD1 for D (5 bases). From germline, CDR1 is MNHEY and CDR2 SVGAGI. The V and J ends lost 1 base and 2 bases respectively, with 15 bases between them. The CDR3 runs 17 residues. The DNA for the CDR3 is TGTGCCAGCAGTTACTTCCGGCCGGGGACCGGCAATCAGCCCCAGCATTTT. This sequence encodes CASSYFRPGTGNQPQHF.

This clonotype was seen ten or more times. The J gene is TRBJ1-2, the V gene TRBV6-1, with a weak D call TRBD1 (5 bases). Germline V gene sequence: CDR1 MNHNS, CDR2 SASEGT. The V end was cut by 7 bases, the J end by 2 bases, with 20 bases between. The length of the CDR3 is 16 residues. CDR3 loop: CASKSHGSAGNYGYTF. CDR3 nucleotides: TGTGCCAGCAAATCTCATGGCTCAGCAGGGAACTATGGCTACACCTTC.

The chain carries TRBV4-2 and TRBJ2-3; 10 bases align to TRBD1. V shed 0 bases, J shed 5 bases, and the junction held 5 bases outside the gene matches. This CDR3 is 16 amino acids long. Germline CDR1 reads LGHNA; CDR2 reads YNFKEQ. The CDR3 DNA follows: TGTGCCAGCAGCCAAGAGACAGGGGGCGCGGTAGATACGCAGTATTTT. This codes for CASSQETGGAVDTQYF.

This clonotype has a count of ten or more. The V and J genes are TRBV20-1 and TRBJ1-2; 8 bases fit TRBD1. The germline gives CDR1 DFQATT, CDR2 SNEGSKA (reference sequence). V lost 6 bases, J lost 4 bases, and 7 bases stayed unmatched. The CDR3 length is 13 residues. This CDR3 reads CSAGQGVGYGYTF. Written as DNA, the CDR3 is TGCAGTGCAGGACAGGGAGTTGGCTATGGCTACACCTTC.

The chain is built from TRBV6-1 and TRBJ1-1; 8 bases agree with TRBD1. The trim removed 5 bases at V and 5 bases at J, leaving 10 bases unmatched. The CDR3 is made up of 15 amino acids. CDR1 and CDR2 (germline): MNHNS, SASEGT. CDR3 amino acids: CASSKDRVSWTEAFF. CDR3 nucleotides: TGTGCCAGCAGTAAGGACAGGGTATCGTGGACTGAAGCTTTCTTT.

This clonotype was recorded many times. The rearrangement links TRBV24-1 to TRBJ2-1; D is unresolved. V lost 1 base to trimming and J lost 0 bases, with 12 bases between them. The CDR3 extends over 17 amino acids. The V gene's germline CDR1 is KGHDR and CDR2 SFDVKD. As DNA, the CDR3 is TGTGCCACCAGTGATTTTTCCGACTTGAGCTCCTACAATGAGCAGTTCTTC. As protein: CATSDFSDLSSYNEQFF.

The chain links TRBV20-1 to TRBJ2-5; D is tentatively TRBD1 or TRBD2 (6 bases each). The CDR3 extends over 14 amino acids. Trimming shortened V by 3 bases and J by 1 base, and 12 bases separated the two germline ends. CDR1 is DFQATT, CDR2 SNEGSKA, per germline (reference sequence). This CDR3 is CSASPGASQETQYF. DNA for the CDR3: TGCAGTGCTAGTCCGGGGGCGAGCCAAGAGACCCAGTACTTC.

A few counts support this clonotype. The V gene is TRBV12-3 or TRBV12-4, the J gene TRBJ2-5, with 8 bases that match TRBD2. The CDR3 has 14 amino acids. J gave up 5 bases and V 5 bases, and 7 bases lay outside the gene matches. In DNA form, the CDR3 reads TGTGCCAGCAGTACACTAGCGGAGATGGAGACCCAGTACTTC. Amino acids: CASSTLAEMETQYF.

This clonotype occurred many times. The chain links TRBV12-3 or TRBV12-4 to TRBJ1-6; 7 bases agree with TRBD1. The trim removed 5 bases at V and 7 bases at J, leaving 5 bases unmatched. CDR3 length equals 14 residues. The CDR3 sequence: CASSPRGGNSPLHF. The CDR3 nucleotides are TGTGCCAGCAGTCCCAGGGGGGGGAATTCACCCCTCCACTTT.

This clonotype was seen a handful of times. The chain joins TRBV20-1 to TRBJ2-1; weak D call: TRBD1 (5 bases). Trimming left V 6 bases short and J 6 bases short, with 18 bases between. Germline CDR1 DFQATT, CDR2 SNEGSKA (reference sequence). The CDR3 consists of 14 residues. The CDR3 spells CSAPVGHIRNEQFF. CDR3 in DNA: TGCAGTGCACCGGTGGGGCACATTCGCAATGAGCAGTTCTTC.

In its sample, this clonotype was seen many times. J is TRBJ2-2 and V is TRBV11-2; TRBD2 matches 8 bases. Germline CDR1 is SGHAT and CDR2 is FQNNGV. V dropped 6 bases and J dropped 1; count of bases not matched to a gene: 10. The CDR3 is 17 residues long. The CDR3, as DNA: TGTGCCAGCAGTCTCATCCAGGGACTAGGGAACACCGGGGAGCTGTTTTTT. It translates to CASSLIQGLGNTGELFF.

This clonotype turned up a few times. J is TRBJ1-5 and V is TRBV7-9, with unresolved D. This CDR3 region has 13 residues. Per the germline V gene, CDR1 is SEHNR and CDR2 is FQNEAQ (reference sequence). Between the trimmed V and J ends, which lost 1 base and 8 bases, there was a span of 9 bases. CDR3 nucleotide sequence: TGTGCCAGCAGCTTAGGCGGAGGCGAGCCCCAGCATTTT. It codes for CASSLGGGEPQHF.

This clonotype was seen many times. This chain uses TRBV4-2 with TRBJ2-1; possible D gene TRBD2, 5 bases. CDR1 and CDR2 (germline): LGHNA, YNFKEQ. Trimming removed 3 bases from V and 5 bases from J, with 14 bases in between. The CDR3 contains 15 residues. The CDR3 protein is CASSHPGEMNNEQFF. CDR3 coding DNA: TGTGCCAGCAGCCACCCCGGGGAAATGAACAATGAGCAGTTCTTC.

In this sample, this clonotype turned up many times. The genes are TRBV6-5 and TRBJ2-6; D is tentatively TRBD1 or TRBD2 (5 bases each). V was cut by 4 bases and J by 0 bases, with 10 bases left in between. CDR3 length equals 16 residues. CDR1 is MNHEY and CDR2 is SVGAGI in the germline V gene. For the CDR3, the DNA is TGTGCCAGCAGTTGGGGGTCCAACTCTGGGGCCAACGTCCTGACTTTC. Protein sequence: CASSWGSNSGANVLTF.

J is TRBJ2-1 and V is TRBV2; a possible D gene is TRBD1 (6 bases). CDR1 SNHLY and CDR2 FYNNEI come from the germline V gene. V gave up 2 bases and J gave up 4 bases, with 15 bases separating them. The CDR3 consists of 16 residues. The CDR3 here is CASSEYPLGGYNEQFF. The CDR3 coding sequence is TGTGCCAGCAGTGAATACCCCCTAGGGGGATACAATGAGCAGTTCTTC.

This clonotype has a count of ten or more. The chain joins TRBV6-4 to TRBJ2-3, with D perhaps TRBD1 (6 bases). CDR1 is MRHNA and CDR2 is SNTAGT in the germline V gene. V was shortened by 0 bases and J by 0 bases, with 10 bases between the two germline ends. The CDR3 covers 16 residues. DNA for the CDR3: TGTGCCAGCAGTGACTCGGCCAGGGGAAGCACAGATACGCAGTATTTT. Encoded protein: CASSDSARGSTDTQYF.